This TCR beta chain was identified in a study of blood T cell repertoires in COVID-19. For the study at large: The United States, Italy and Spain provided the acute and convalescent COVID-19 samples. Nucleic acid was either cDNA or gDNA, and it came from T cells, B-cell-depleted T cells, or PBMCs.

Trimming took off 5 bases at V and 0 bases at J, with 8 bases between the two ends. CDR1 is SEHNR and CDR2 is FQNEAQ in the germline V gene (reference sequence). The CDR3 has 14 residues. Per the authors' pipeline: Amplification of reference gene primers provided the estimated nucleated cell counts. Method: immunoSEQ multiplex PCR; TCRdb's copy keeps in-frame clones and lacks some. V and J calls and clone size are given by that table; D and trimming were obtained from the DNA. The sample has some 200,000 clones, 85% to 90% seen once; the top ten hold roughly 4.2%. This TCR came from a man aged 50 to 59 with acute or convalescent COVID-19. This chain connects TRBV7-9 to TRBJ2-1, with D unresolved. Sequencing used peripheral blood. This CDR3 is CASSVQSSYNEQFF. CDR3 DNA: TGTGCCAGCAGCGTACAGAGCTCCTACAATGAGCAGTTCTTC.